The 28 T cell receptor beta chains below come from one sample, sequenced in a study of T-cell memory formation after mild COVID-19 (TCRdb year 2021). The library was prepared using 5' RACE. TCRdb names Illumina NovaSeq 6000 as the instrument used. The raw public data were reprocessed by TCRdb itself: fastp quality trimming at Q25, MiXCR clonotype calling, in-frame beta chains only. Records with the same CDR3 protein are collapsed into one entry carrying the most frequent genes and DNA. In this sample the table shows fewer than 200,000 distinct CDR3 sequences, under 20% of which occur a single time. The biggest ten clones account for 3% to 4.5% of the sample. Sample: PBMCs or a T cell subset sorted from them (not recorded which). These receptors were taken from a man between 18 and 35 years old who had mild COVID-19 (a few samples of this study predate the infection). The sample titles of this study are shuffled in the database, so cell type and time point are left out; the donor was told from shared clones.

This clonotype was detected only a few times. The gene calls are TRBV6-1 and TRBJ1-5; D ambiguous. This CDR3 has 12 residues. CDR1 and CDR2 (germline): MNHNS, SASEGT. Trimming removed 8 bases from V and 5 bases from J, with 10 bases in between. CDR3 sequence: CASLGRYQPQHF. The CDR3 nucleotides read TGTGCCAGCCTCGGGAGGTATCAGCCCCAGCATTTT.

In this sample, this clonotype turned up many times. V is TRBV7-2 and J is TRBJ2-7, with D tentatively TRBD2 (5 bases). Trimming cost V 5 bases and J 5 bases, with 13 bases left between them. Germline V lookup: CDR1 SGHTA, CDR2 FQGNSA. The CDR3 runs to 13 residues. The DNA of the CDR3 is TGTGCCAGCAGCCAACGGATGGAGGACGAGCAGTACGTC. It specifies CASSQRMEDEQYV.

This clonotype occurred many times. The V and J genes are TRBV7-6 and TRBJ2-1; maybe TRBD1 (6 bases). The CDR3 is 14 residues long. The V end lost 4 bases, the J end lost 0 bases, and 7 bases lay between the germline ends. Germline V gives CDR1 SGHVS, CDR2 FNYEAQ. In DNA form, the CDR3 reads TGTGCCAGCAGCTCAGGGGCCTCCTACAATGAGCAGTTCTTC. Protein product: CASSSGASYNEQFF.

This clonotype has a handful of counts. The CDR3 DNA sequence: TGTGCCAGCAGCGCAAGACTAGCGGGGACTAGCACAGATACGCAGTATTTT. It is translated as CASSARLAGTSTDTQYF. The chain uses TRBV7-2 and TRBJ2-3, with 11 bases aligning to TRBD2. The CDR3 extends over 17 amino acids. Germline CDR1 and CDR2: SGHTA and FQGNSA. Losses at the gene ends were 5 bases for V and 0 bases for J; bases not matched to a gene: 7.

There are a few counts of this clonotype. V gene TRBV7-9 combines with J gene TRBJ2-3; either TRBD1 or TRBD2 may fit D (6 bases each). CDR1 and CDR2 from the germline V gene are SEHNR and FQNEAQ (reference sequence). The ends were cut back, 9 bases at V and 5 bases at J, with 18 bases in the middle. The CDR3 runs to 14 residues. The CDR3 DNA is TGTGCCAGTATAACGGGGGCCTCCGGAGATACGCAGTATTTT. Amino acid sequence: CASITGASGDTQYF.

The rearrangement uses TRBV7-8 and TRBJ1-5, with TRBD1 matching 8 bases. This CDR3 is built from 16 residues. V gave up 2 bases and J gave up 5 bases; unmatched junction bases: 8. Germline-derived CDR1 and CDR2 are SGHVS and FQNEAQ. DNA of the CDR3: TGTGCCAGCAGCTTACTACAGGGGGATGTCCATCAGCCCCAGCATTTT. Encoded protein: CASSLLQGDVHQPQHF.

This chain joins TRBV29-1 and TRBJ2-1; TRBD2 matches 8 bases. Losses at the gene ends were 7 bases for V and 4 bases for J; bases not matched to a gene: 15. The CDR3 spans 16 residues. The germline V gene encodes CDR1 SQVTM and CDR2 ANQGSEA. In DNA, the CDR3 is TGCAGCGCCCGATTCCGACTAGCGACGACGTACAATGAGCAGTTCTTC. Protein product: CSARFRLATTYNEQFF.

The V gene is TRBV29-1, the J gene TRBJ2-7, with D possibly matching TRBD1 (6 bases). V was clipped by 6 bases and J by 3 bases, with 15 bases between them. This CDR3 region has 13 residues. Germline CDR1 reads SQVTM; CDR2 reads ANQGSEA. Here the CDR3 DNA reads TGCAGCGTGGCCTCCGACAGGCGCTACGAGCAGTACGTC. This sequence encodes CSVASDRRYEQYV.

The DNA for the CDR3 is TGTGCCAGCAGCTTACAACAGGGACCGTGGACCGGGGAGCTGTTTTTT. As protein: CASSLQQGPWTGELFF. The chain couples TRBV6-5 to TRBJ2-2; maybe TRBD1 (6 bases). CDR3 length: 16 amino acids. CDR1 is MNHEY and CDR2 is SVGAGI in the germline V gene. Trimming stripped 6 bases from V and 5 bases from J, with 19 bases between.

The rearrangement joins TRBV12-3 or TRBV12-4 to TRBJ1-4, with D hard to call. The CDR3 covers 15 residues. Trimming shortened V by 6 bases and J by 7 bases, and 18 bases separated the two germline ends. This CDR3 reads CASSPLGSRGEKLFF. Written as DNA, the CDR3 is TGTGCCAGCAGCCCCCTCGGCAGCCGAGGTGAAAAACTGTTTTTT.

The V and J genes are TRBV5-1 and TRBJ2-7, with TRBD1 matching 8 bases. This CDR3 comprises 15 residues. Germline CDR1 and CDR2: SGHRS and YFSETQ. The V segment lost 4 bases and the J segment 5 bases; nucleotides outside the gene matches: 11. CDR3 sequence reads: CASSPDRQGNHEQYF. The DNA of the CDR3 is TGCGCCAGCAGCCCTGATCGACAGGGGAACCACGAGCAGTACTTC.

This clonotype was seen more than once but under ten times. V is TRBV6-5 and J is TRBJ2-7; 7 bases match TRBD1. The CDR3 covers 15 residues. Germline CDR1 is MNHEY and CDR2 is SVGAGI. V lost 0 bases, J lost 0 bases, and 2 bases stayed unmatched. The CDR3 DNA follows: TGTGCCAGCAGTTACTCGGGACAGTCCTCCTACGAGCAGTACTTC. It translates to CASSYSGQSSYEQYF.

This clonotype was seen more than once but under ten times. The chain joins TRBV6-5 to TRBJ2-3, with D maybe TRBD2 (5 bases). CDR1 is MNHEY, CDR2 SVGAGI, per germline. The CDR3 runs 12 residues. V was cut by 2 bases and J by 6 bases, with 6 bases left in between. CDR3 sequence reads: CASSYRGDTQYF. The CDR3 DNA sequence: TGTGCCAGCAGTTACCGCGGGGATACGCAGTATTTT.

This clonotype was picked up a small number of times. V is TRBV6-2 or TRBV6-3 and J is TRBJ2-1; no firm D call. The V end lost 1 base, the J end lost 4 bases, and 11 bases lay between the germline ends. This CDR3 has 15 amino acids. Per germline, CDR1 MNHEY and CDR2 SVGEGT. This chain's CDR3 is CASSYLGSTYNEQFF. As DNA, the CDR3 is TGTGCCAGCAGTTACTTAGGATCGACGTACAATGAGCAGTTCTTC.

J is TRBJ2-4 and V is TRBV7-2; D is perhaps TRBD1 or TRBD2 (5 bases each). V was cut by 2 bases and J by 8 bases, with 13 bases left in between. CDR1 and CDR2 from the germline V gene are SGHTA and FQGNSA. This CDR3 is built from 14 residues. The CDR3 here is CASSLNGGWDIQYF. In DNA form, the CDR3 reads TGTGCCAGCAGCTTAAATGGGGGTTGGGACATTCAGTACTTC.

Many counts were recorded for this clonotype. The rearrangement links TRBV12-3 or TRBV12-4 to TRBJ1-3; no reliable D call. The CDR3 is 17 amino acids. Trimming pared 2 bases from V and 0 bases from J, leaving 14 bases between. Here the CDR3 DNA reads TGTGCCAGCAGTTTAAAGGTCCTCGGGATCTCTGGAAACACCATATATTTT. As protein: CASSLKVLGISGNTIYF.

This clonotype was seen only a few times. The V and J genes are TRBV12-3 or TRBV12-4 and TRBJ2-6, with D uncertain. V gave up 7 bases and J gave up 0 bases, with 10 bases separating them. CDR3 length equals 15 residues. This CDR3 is CASITVNSGANVLTF. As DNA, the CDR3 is TGTGCCAGCATTACAGTGAACTCTGGGGCCAACGTCCTGACTTTC.

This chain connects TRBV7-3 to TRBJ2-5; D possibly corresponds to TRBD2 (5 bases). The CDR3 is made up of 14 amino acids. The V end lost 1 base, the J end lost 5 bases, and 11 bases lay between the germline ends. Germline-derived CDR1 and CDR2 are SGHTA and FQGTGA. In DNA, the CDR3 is TGTGCCAGCAGCTTAATGGGAGCCCCGGAGACCCAGTACTTC. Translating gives CASSLMGAPETQYF.

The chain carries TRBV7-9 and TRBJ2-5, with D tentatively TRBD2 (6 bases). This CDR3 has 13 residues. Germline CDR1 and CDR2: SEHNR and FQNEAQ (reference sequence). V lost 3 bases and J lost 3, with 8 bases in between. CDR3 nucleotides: TGTGCCAGCAGCTTTGGCGGGGAAGAGACCCAGTACTTC. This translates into CASSFGGEETQYF.

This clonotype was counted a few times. In nucleotides, the CDR3 is TGTGCCAGTAGTCCGGGACAGCAGACCCAAGAGACCCAGTACTTC. This sequence encodes CASSPGQQTQETQYF. The chain is built from TRBV19 and TRBJ2-5; 7 nucleotides match TRBD1. The CDR3 has 15 amino acids. CDR1 and CDR2 (germline): LNHDA, SQIVND (reference sequence). Trimming at V came to 5 bases and at J to 1 base, leaving 7 bases not matched to a gene.

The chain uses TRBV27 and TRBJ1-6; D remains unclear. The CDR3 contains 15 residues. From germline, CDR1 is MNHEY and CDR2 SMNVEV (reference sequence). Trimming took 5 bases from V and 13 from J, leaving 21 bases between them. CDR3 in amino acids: CASSPRTDWINPLHF. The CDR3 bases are TGTGCCAGCAGTCCCCGGACGGACTGGATTAATCCCCTCCACTTT.

The CDR3 region has the DNA TGTGCCAGCAGCGCGACAGGGGCTTCTGGAAACACCATATATTTT. It specifies CASSATGASGNTIYF. The V call is TRBV7-2, the J call TRBJ1-3, with TRBD1 identical over 8 bases. The CDR3 runs 15 residues. Trimming cost V 5 bases and J 1 base; bases outside gene matches: 4. CDR1 is SGHTA, CDR2 FQGNSA, per germline.

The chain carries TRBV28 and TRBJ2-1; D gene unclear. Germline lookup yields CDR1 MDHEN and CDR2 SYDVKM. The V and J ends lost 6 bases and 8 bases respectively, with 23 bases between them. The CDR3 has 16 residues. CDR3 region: CASSRTGPRPRDEQFF. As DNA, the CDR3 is TGTGCCAGCAGCCGAACTGGGCCCAGACCTCGGGATGAGCAGTTCTTC.

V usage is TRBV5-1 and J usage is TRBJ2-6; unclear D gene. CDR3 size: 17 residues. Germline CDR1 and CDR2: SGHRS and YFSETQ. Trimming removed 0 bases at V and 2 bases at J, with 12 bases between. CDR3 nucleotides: TGCGCCAGCAGCTTGGCCCCACCGGTAGCTGGGGCCAACGTCCTGACTTTC. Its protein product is CASSLAPPVAGANVLTF.

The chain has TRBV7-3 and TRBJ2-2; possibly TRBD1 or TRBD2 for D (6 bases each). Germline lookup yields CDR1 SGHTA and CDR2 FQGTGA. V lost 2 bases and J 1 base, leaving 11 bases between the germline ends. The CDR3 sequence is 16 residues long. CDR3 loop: CASSLGGGMNTGELFF. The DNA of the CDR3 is TGTGCCAGCAGCTTAGGAGGGGGAATGAACACCGGGGAGCTGTTTTTT.

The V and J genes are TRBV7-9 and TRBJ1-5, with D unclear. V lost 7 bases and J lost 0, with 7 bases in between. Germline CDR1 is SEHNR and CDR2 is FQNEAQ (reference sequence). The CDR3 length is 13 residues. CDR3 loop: CASTRASNQPQHF. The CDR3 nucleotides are TGTGCCAGCACCCGCGCTAGCAATCAGCCCCAGCATTTT.

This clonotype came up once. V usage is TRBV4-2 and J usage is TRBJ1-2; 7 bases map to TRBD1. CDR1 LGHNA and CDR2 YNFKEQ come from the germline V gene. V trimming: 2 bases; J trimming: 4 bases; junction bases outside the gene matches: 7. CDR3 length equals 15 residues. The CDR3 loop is CASSQNSRDSYGYTF. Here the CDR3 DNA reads TGTGCCAGCAGCCAAAACTCCCGGGACAGCTATGGCTACACCTTC.

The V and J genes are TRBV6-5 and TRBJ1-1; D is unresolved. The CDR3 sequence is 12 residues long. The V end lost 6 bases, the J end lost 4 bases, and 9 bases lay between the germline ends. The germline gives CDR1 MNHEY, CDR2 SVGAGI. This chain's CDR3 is CASSSRPTEAFF. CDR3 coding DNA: TGTGCCAGCAGCTCTCGCCCCACTGAAGCTTTCTTT.